This T cell receptor (beta chain) was observed in a study of Ad26.COV2.S vaccination and SARS-CoV-2 variants. The wider study: Participants got Ad26.COV2.S intramuscularly, once or twice 56 days apart.

Study conclusions and caveats: Reported post-vaccination CD8+ and CD4+ T cell responses to spike showed substantial breadth. Recipients given vaccine exceeded placebo recipients in spike-specific TCR breadth. Vaccine and placebo groups showed comparable non-spike TCR breadth.

Stated treatment: 15 to 20 received Ad26.COV2.S at low or high dose, single or two shots; about 5 received placebo; per-sample allocation not given. At day 63 after the first vaccine or placebo injection, samples were drawn. Here immunoSEQ multiplex PCR was the method, and the copy in TCRdb shows in-frame clones only, minus some. The sample includes some 460,000 clones, 80% to 90% seen only once; the top ten take 1.7%. Only one count was recorded for this clone. Its specificity is not known. The V gene lost 6 bases and the J gene lost 3 bases, with 14 bases spanning the gap. The CDR3 length is 14 residues. The germline CDR1 and CDR2 sequences are SNHLY and FYNNEI.

This receptor was taken from a person aged 18-65 years who received the Ad26.COV2.S COVID-19 vaccine or a placebo. V is TRBV2 and J is TRBJ2-5; tentatively, D is TRBD1 (6 bases). The sample here was peripheral blood, taken in a trial of Ad26.COV2.S vaccine versus placebo. The CDR3 bases are TGTGCCAGCAGGACGCGGACAGCGGAAGAGACCCAGTACTTC. Translated: CASRTRTAEETQYF. The full variable domain, rest sourced from reference TRBV2 and TRBJ2-5, is EPEVTQTPSHQVTQMGQEVILRCVPISNHLYFYWYRQILGQKVEFLVSFYNNEISEKSEIFDDQFSVERPDGSNFTLKIRSTKLEDSAMYFCASRTRTAEETQYFGPGTRLLVL.